This T cell receptor beta chain was found in a study of blood T cell repertoires in COVID-19. Study details: Acute-phase and convalescent COVID-19 samples originated in the United States, Italy and Spain. Sample material is recorded as cDNA or gDNA derived from T cells, B-cell-depleted T cells, or PBMCs.

Produced via immunoSEQ multiplex PCR; TCRdb's table is partial and in-frame only. The sample carries roughly 300,000 clones, approximately 87% recorded once. The CDR3 has 16 amino acids. CDR1 and CDR2 from the germline V gene are SNHLY and FYNNEI. Trimming removed 4 bases from V and 2 bases from J; junction bases left unmatched: 7. Sequencing was done on a sample of peripheral blood. The origin of this receptor is a woman aged 45-60 years who had recovered from COVID-19. The V gene is TRBV2, the J gene TRBJ1-4, with 7 bases lining up with TRBD1. CDR3 coding DNA: TGTGCCAGCAGTGTAAGAGGGACAGCCACTAATGAAAAACTGTTTTTT. This sequence encodes CASSVRGTATNEKLFF. Together with reference TRBV2 and TRBJ1-4, the CDR3 gives the full variable domain: EPEVTQTPSHQVTQMGQEVILRCVPISNHLYFYWYRQILGQKVEFLVSFYNNEISEKSEIFDDQFSVERPDGSNFTLKIRSTKLEDSAMYFCASSVRGTATNEKLFFGSGTQLSVL.